This T cell receptor (beta chain) was identified during a study of OX40 agonist ivuxolimab in advanced cancers. Sequencing used immunoSEQ multiplex PCR; TCRdb keeps in-frame clones, though not all of them. The sample has 98,000 or so clones; approximately 93% are singletons. This receptor was taken from an adult with an advanced solid tumor such as melanoma, head and neck, liver or kidney cancer. The sequences come from CD4+ or CD8+ T cells sorted from blood, collected in a trial of the OX40 agonist ivuxolimab.

This chain's CDR3 is CASSFTGGAGNTIYF. The CDR3 DNA is TGTGCCAGCAGTTTTACAGGGGGCGCTGGAAACACCATATATTTT. The genes are TRBV28 and TRBJ1-3; 9 positions agree with TRBD1. With V trimmed by 3 bases and J by 2 bases, 2 bases remained unmatched. The CDR3 loop spans 15 amino acids. Germline-derived CDR1 and CDR2 are MDHEN and SYDVKM.